This TCR beta chain was profiled in a study of CD8 T cells in Susac syndrome. While serving as controls, healthy donors were matched for age and sex. TEMRA cells were FACS-enriched and CD8+ and CD4+ T cells negatively isolated. Study observations and caveats: The number of individuals included in the study's TCR sequencing and HLA analysis was acknowledged as relatively small.

With random hexamers, reverse transcription was performed on roughly 0.45 to 1 ug of RNA. An immunoSEQ multiplex PCR generated amplified TCR beta CDR3 products spanning 54 Vbeta and 13 Jbeta. TCRdb used MiXCR to reprocess the immunoSEQ multiplex PCR reads, holding one entry per CDR3 protein. The table records about 120,000 distinct CDR3 sequences, 94% of them present only once. This clonotype was counted once. Its antigen is currently unknown. Relative to the germline gene, one junction end is altered; a read error may explain this. The clonotype was recovered from a human donor in good health. Sequencing was performed on CD4+ T cells from PBMCs.

The CDR3 reads CASSLAEEDTQYF. CDR3 DNA sequence: TGTGCTAGCAGCTTAGCGGAGGAGGATACGCAGTATTTT. The genes are TRBV7-7 and TRBJ2-3, with D perhaps matching TRBD2 (6 bases). CDR3 length equals 13 residues. From germline, CDR1 is SSHAT and CDR2 FNYEAQ (reference sequence).